What follows describes a single T cell receptor (beta chain). In its sample, this clonotype was seen a few times. Its recognized antigen is unknown. Base qualities are not recorded, but no much larger clone differs from it by a single base. The entry originates in a study of T cells in Graves' hyperthyroidism and ophthalmopathy (dated by TCRdb to about 2019). Concerning the study at large: Peripheral blood samples were taken at the time of initial diagnosis, prior to any treatment. Prospective prediction of ophthalmopathy was tested in an independent validation cohort of approximately 19 hyperthyroidism patients and around 16 patients who later progressed to ophthalmopathy. In roughly six Graves' hyperthyroidism patients, the study also compared T-cell repertoires from thyroid tissue with T-cell repertoires from blood. TCR V-J signatures able to tell the groups apart were searched for in a discovery cohort of around 95 patients, of whom roughly 42 had Graves' ophthalmopathy and under 65 had stable Graves' hyperthyroidism. The paper reports TCR Vbeta CDR3 sequencing of approximately 140 peripheral blood samples: approximately 41 ophthalmopathy, roughly 80 hyperthyroidism and approximately 17 progressor patients. Following sampling, methimazole starting at 30 mg daily was given to hyperthyroidism patients, and high-dose intravenous methylprednisolone was given to ophthalmopathy patients. The 100 or so discovery patients were randomly split 7:3 into training and test sets.

CDR1 and CDR2 (MRHNA, SNTAGT) derive from the germline V gene. V loses 7 bases of germline sequence and J loses 2 bases, and the interval between the two ends is 11 bases. The CDR3 sequence holds 13 residues, the cysteine and phenylalanine included. The CDR3 DNA has 39 bases and is translated from base 1. Results and caveats for the whole study, not just this receptor: No statistical method was used to set the sample size in advance, and investigators knew the group allocation. During validation, the model predicted progression to ophthalmopathy a median of around 7 months ahead of onset, with 70.59% sensitivity and 72.22% specificity. Blood samples also contained most of the expanded thyroid clonotypes (frequency above 0.001), which suggests that blood repertoires may reflect thyroid immune responses. A 13 V-J signature model separated ophthalmopathy from stable hyperthyroidism, with roughly 88% sensitivity and 81.08% specificity in cross-validation and 80%/75% in testing.

Ophthalmopathy patients had moderately to severely active disease, with a Clinical Activity Score of 3 or more, a NOSPECS grade of 4 or more, and a disease duration of less than 3 months. Patients with uncontrolled infections, other autoimmune diseases, pregnancy or lactation were excluded. Diagnoses were established on the basis of clinical symptoms, serum thyroxine and TRAb, thyroid ultrasound, and orbital computed tomography. PBMCs were isolated from approximately 10 ml of fresh peripheral blood by Ficoll-Paque density gradient centrifugation. Total RNA was extracted with Trizol reagent, and quality was checked on an Agilent 2100 Bioanalyzer. The TCR beta CDR3 regions were amplified from RNA transcripts. The TCR CDR3 was subjected to a first round of RT-PCR using the HTBI primer set and the Qiagen OneStep RT-PCR kit. A second multiplex PCR round built the libraries, followed by size selection and purification. Paired-end sequencing of the libraries was performed with 100 bp reads on an Illumina HiSeq2000. In the original analysis: SOAPnuke was used to process the raw data, removing reads that contained adapters or uncalled bases, had a mean Phred below 15, or lacked an exact match to the constant primer or identifier. COPE v1.2.5 was used to merge high-quality paired reads, and clonotypes were defined as unique nucleotide sequences. Clonotypes were aligned to IMGT TRBV, TRBD and TRBJ reference segments using MiTCR v1.1. The analysis was restricted to V-J combinations with a frequency above 0.0001, which together covered around 99% of the repertoires. The TCS score was defined as F50 (clonal expansion) divided by E x V (chaos), with BLOSUM62-based TCRdist calculated between CDR3 peptides within each V-J. Welch's t-statistics and random forest reduced around 550 V-J features to roughly 13, which were used in a naive Bayes classifier (R e1071). Through fastp at Q25 and MiXCR, TCRdb rebuilt clones from the public reads, retaining in-frame beta chains. Duplicate CDR3 protein sequences are folded into a single record with the most common DNA and genes. TCRdb assigned the V and J calls; the authors' analysis was not used. This sample comprises around 490,000 distinct CDR3 sequences, 20% of them detected only once. The ten largest clones represent approximately 50% of the sample.

The sequence was collected from a man in his forties or fifties with Graves' ophthalmopathy. The sample consisted of blood. The rearranged segments are TRBV6-4 and TRBJ2-5; the D gene is perhaps TRBD1, from 5 matching bases. The DNA reads TGTGCCAGCATTCGACAGCAACAAGAGACCCAGTACTTC. Its amino acids are CASIRQQQETQYF.